This entry describes one T cell receptor beta chain. The germline V gene has CDR1 LGHNA and CDR2 YNFKEQ. With V trimmed by 1 base and J by 2 bases, 5 bases remained unmatched. The CDR3 extends over 17 amino acids. Here immunoSEQ multiplex PCR was the method, and the copy in TCRdb shows in-frame clones only, minus some. The sample records over 2 million clones, over 85% being singletons. This entry belongs to a study of shared clonotypes between healthy human individuals. Sample: naive CD4+ T cells sorted from blood. Stated subset: CD45RA+ positively selected. This rearrangement joins TRBV4-2 to TRBJ2-3; 11 bases match TRBD2. The receptor comes from a man aged 18 to 30 in good health. CDR3 nucleotides: TGTGCCAGCAGCCAAGGATCTAGCGGGGGGAACACAGATACGCAGTATTTT. Its translation: CASSQGSSGGNTDTQYF.